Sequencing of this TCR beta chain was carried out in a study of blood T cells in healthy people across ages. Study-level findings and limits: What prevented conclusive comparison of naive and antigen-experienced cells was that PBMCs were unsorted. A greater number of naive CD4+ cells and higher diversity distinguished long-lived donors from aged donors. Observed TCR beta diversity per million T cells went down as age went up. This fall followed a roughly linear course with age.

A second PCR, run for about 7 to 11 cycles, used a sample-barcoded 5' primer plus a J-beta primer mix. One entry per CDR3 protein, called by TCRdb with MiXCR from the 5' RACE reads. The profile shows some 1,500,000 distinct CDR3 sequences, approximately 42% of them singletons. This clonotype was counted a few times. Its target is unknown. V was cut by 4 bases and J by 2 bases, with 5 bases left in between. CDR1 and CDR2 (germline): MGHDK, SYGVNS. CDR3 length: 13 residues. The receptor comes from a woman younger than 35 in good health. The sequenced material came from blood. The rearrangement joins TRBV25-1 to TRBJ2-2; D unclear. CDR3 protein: CASSGRNTGELFF. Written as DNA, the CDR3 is TGTGCCAGCAGTGGCCGTAACACCGGGGAGCTGTTTTTT.